Described below is a single TCR beta chain sequence and its context. This sample is part of a study of neoadjuvant anti-PD-1 for oral cavity cancer. For the study at large: Most patients had three to four biweekly doses of 3 mg/kg nivolumab before resection.

The CDR3 length is 16 residues. CDR1 is SGHTA and CDR2 is FQGNSA in the germline V gene. The V end lost 1 base, the J end lost 3 bases, and 13 bases lay between the germline ends. Regarding time point: after neoadjuvant nivolumab, at surgical resection. Some clones are missing from TCRdb's copy, which holds only in-frame ones; the method was immunoSEQ multiplex PCR. The sample consists of about 42,000 clones, about 76% of them appearing once. Sequenced here: PBMCs, sampled after nivolumab (anti-PD-1) treatment. This sequence originates from a person between 40 and 80 years old with oral cavity squamous cell carcinoma. The genes are TRBV7-2 and TRBJ2-4; perhaps TRBD2 as D (6 bases). In DNA form, the CDR3 reads TGTGCCAGCAGCTTAGGGTGGGGGGTTCACAAAAACATTCAGTACTTC. Translation: CASSLGWGVHKNIQYF.